This note documents a single T cell receptor (beta chain) sequence. This specimen comes from a study of CD4+ T cells in melanoma. V lost 7 bases to trimming and J lost 2 bases, with 11 bases between them. Germline V gene data show CDR1 as SQVTM and CDR2 as ANQGSEA. There are 12 residues in the CDR3. Sequencing used immunoSEQ multiplex PCR; TCRdb keeps in-frame clones, though not all of them. Of about 9,900 clones listed, around 73% are singletons. The rearrangement links TRBV29-1 to TRBJ1-1; D gene ambiguous. The receptor comes from a human donor with melanoma. The sequenced sample was tumor tissue. In DNA, the CDR3 is TGCAGCGCCCGCCCCCTAAACACTGAAGCTTTCTTT. Amino acids: CSARPLNTEAFF.